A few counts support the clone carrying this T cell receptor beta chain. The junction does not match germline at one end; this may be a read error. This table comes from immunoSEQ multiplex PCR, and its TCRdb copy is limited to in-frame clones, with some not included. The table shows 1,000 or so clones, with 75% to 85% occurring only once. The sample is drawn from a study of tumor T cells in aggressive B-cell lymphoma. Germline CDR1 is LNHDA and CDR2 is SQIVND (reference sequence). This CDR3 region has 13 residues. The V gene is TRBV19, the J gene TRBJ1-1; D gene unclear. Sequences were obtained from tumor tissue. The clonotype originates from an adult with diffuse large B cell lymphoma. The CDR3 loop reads CASRIGRHAEAFF. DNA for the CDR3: TGTGCCAGTAGAATAGGGCGGCATGCTGAAGCTTTCTTT.